One TCR beta chain is described in this entry. The protocol was immunoSEQ multiplex PCR, while the TCRdb copy is restricted to in-frame clones and leaves out a portion. The sample includes over 250,000 clones, roughly 86% seen only once; the top ten take less than 6%. The CDR3 spans 15 residues. Germline V gene lookup returns CDR1 MNHEY and CDR2 SVGEGT. The V and J ends lost 3 bases and 2 bases respectively, with 14 bases between them. The sample originates from a study of blood T cell repertoires in COVID-19. J is TRBJ2-7 and V is TRBV6-2 or TRBV6-3, with D possibly being TRBD1 (5 bases). The source is a woman between 25 and 40 years old who had recovered from COVID-19. The sample consisted of PBMCs or T cells enriched from blood (not recorded which). The CDR3 DNA is TGTGCCAGCAGTTATGGGCAGGGTAGTACCTACGAGCAGTACTTC. This encodes CASSYGQGSTYEQYF.